This T cell receptor (beta chain) was retrieved from a study of cytotoxic CD8 clonotypes in ibrutinib-treated CLL. The germline V and J ends were trimmed by 1 base and 3 bases, with 12 bases remaining between them. Germline V gene sequence: CDR1 LGHNA, CDR2 YNFKEQ. The CDR3 sequence is 16 residues long. Only in-frame clones appear in the TCRdb table, and some are missing; sequencing was by immunoSEQ multiplex PCR. The sample yields 150,000 or so clones, 76% seen once. The material sequenced was PBMCs, taken after 24 months of ibrutinib treatment. The sequence came from a human donor with chronic lymphocytic leukemia. The J gene is TRBJ1-4, the V gene TRBV4-2, with a weak D call TRBD1 (6 bases). The DNA of the CDR3 is TGTGCCAGCAGCCAAGGTCAGGGGTGGGCTAATGAAAAACTGTTTTTT. This gives the protein CASSQGQGWANEKLFF.